This T cell receptor (beta chain) was retrieved from a study of tumor and adjacent non-tumor tissue in lung cancer. The study's findings and limits: Significantly higher TCR diversity was found in tumor than normal lung. Patients with more diverse tumor TCRs had worse survival.

TCRbeta libraries were built with three rounds of nested PCR, modified from ARM-PCR. MiXCR, run by TCRdb on the multiplex PCR reads, gives a single entry per CDR3 protein. The data show 100,000 or so distinct CDR3 sequences, approximately 80% seen once. The CDR3 has 13 residues. As to this clonotype: No antigen is known for it. The junction does not match germline at one end; this may be a read error.

RNA was extracted from bulk tissue without any cell sorting. Distant lung tissue was collected more than 3 cm away from the tumor edge. The sequence derives from a man aged 55 to 70 with small cell lung cancer. The chain employs TRBV12-3 or TRBV12-4 and TRBJ2-7; no clear D. The sequencing sample was made of distant non-tumor lung tissue. The CDR3 is CANSSTRRHEQYF. DNA for the CDR3: TGTGCCAACAGTTCCACCCGGCGCCACGAGCAGTACTTC.